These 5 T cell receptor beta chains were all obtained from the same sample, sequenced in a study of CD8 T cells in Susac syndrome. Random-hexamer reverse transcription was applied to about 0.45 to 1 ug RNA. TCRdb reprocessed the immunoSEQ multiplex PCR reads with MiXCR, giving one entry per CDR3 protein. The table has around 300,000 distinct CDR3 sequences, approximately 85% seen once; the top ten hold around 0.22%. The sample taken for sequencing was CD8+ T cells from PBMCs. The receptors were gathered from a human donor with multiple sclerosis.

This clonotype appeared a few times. The chain's CDR3 is CASSLLAGGLNEQFF. CDR3 nucleotide sequence: TGTGCCAGCAGCCTACTAGCGGGAGGGTTAAATGAGCAGTTCTTC. The chain carries TRBV6-1 and TRBJ2-1; 13 positions match TRBD2. This CDR3 has 15 residues. CDR1 is MNHNS, CDR2 SASEGT, per germline. Unmatched junction bases numbered 6, after V lost 6 bases and J lost 7 bases.

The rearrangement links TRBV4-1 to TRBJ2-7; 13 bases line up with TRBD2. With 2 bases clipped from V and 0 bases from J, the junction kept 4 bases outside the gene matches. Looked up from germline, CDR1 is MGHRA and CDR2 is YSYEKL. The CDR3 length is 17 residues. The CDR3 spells CASSQIGTSGASYEQYF. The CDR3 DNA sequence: TGCGCCAGCAGCCAAATCGGGACTAGCGGGGCCTCCTACGAGCAGTACTTC.

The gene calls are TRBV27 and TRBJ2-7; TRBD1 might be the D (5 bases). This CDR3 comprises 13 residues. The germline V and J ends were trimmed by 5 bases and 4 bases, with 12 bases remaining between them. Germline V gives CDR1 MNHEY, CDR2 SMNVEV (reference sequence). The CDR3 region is CASSVSGMYEQYF. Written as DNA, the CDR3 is TGTGCCAGCAGTGTTTCAGGGATGTACGAGCAGTACTTC.

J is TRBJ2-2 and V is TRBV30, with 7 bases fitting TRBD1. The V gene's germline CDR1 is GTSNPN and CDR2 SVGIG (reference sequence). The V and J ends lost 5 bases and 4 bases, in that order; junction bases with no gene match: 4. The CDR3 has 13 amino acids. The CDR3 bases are TGTGCCTGGGACAGGGTAGCCACCGGGGAGCTGTTTTTT. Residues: CAWDRVATGELFF.

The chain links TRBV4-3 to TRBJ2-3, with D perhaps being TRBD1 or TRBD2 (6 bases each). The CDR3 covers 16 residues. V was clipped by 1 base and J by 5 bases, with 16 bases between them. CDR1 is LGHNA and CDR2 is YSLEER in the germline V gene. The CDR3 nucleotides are TGCGCCAGCAGCCAAGCCACAGGGAAGGGGGGAGATACGCAGTATTTT. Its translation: CASSQATGKGGDTQYF.